The clone carrying this T cell receptor beta chain was seen a handful of times. Antigen specificity is unknown. A single record per CDR3 protein comes from TCRdb applying MiXCR to the reads. The sample shows about 110,000 distinct CDR3 sequences, about 9.4% of them seen only once. This entry belongs to a study of T cell repertoires in cytomegalovirus infection. Findings and limits, study-wide: CMV-specific TCR beta clonotypes restricted by HLA-C were the ones dominating the ex vivo response.

The CDR3 loop spans 16 amino acids. CDR1 and CDR2 from the germline V gene are MNHEY and SVGAGI. V lost 2 bases to trimming and J lost 2 bases, with 10 bases between them. This clonotype was obtained from a human donor in good health (CMV status not recorded). Some clones in this sample may be carry-over from other donors' samples. Sequences were obtained from PBMCs, sequenced either directly or after in vitro stimulation (not recorded which). The chain carries TRBV6-5 and TRBJ2-6; D is tentatively TRBD1 or TRBD2 (5 bases each). CDR3 DNA: TGTGCCAGCAGTTACCGCCTGGGGGCTGGGGCCAACGTCCTGACTTTC. Protein sequence: CASSYRLGAGANVLTF.